This T cell receptor (beta chain) was recorded in a study of blood T cell repertoires in COVID-19. Study summary: Acute and convalescent COVID-19 specimens originated in the United States, Italy and Spain. T cells, B-cell-depleted T cells, or PBMCs supplied cDNA or gDNA.

This clone was recorded a few times. In the authors' workflow: Amplified reference gene primers provided the basis for estimating nucleated cell counts. This table comes from immunoSEQ multiplex PCR, and its TCRdb copy is limited to in-frame clones, with some not included. For V, J and clone size, that table is used; D and trimming come from the DNA. The table records tens of thousands of clones, 87% of them present only once. Trimming took 5 bases from V and 0 from J; bases not matched to a gene: 4. Germline loops: CDR1 MDHEN, CDR2 SYDVKM. The CDR3 has 14 amino acids. The TCR was taken from a woman of 80 years or more with acute or convalescent COVID-19. Sequenced sample: peripheral blood. The chain recombines TRBV28 with TRBJ2-7; 7 bases match TRBD1. This CDR3 reads CASSRTGFSYEQYF. The CDR3 DNA reads as TGTGCCAGCAGTCGGACAGGCTTCTCCTACGAGCAGTACTTC. The full variable domain, with the rest looked up from reference TRBV28 and TRBJ2-7, is DVKVTQSSRYLVKRTGEKVFLECVQDMDHENMFWYRQDPGLGLRLIYFSYDVKMKEKGDIPEGYSVSREKKERFSLILESASTNQTSMYLCASSRTGFSYEQYFGPGTRLTVT.